The entry that follows covers one T cell receptor (beta chain) sequence. The repertoire was sequenced with immunoSEQ multiplex PCR; TCRdb's copy has only in-frame clones and lacks some. The sample consists of tens of thousands of clones, roughly nine tenths of them appearing once. V was shortened by 0 bases and J by 2 bases, with 7 bases between the two germline ends. Per germline, CDR1 GTSNPN and CDR2 SVGIG (reference sequence). The CDR3 contains 13 residues. The record originates from a study of T cell changes during pregnancy in multiple sclerosis. The source is a female donor with multiple sclerosis, enrolled in a pregnancy study. The gene calls are TRBV30 and TRBJ1-1; no firm D call. The sequencing here drew on peripheral blood, taken before pregnancy. CDR3 protein: CAWSVPGNTEAFF. The CDR3, as DNA: TGTGCCTGGAGTGTACCGGGAAACACTGAAGCTTTCTTT.